This TCR beta chain was profiled in a study of STAT5B mutations in CD4+ large granular lymphocyte leukemia. Study-wide context: The CDR3 'QG' motif was associated with a particular HLA allele among healthy donors.

With regard to this clone: No antigen is known for it.

The CDR3 runs to 13 residues. Germline V gene data show CDR1 as MNHEY and CDR2 as SVGAGI. Trimming took 10 bases from V and 8 from J, leaving 15 bases between them. General observations from the study: TRBV06-family usage was enriched in top patient clones (8/27) versus controls (2/35). Without HLA matching, higher CD4+ than CD8+ T-LGLL clonality could reflect small sample size. Main leukemic clonotypes were patient-specific, but approximately 27% appeared at low frequency elsewhere.

TCRdb's table, derived via immunoSEQ multiplex PCR, lists solely in-frame clones and lacks some. In the table there are approximately 20,000 clones, 82% of which are singletons. The chain is built from TRBV6-5 and TRBJ1-6, with a weak D call TRBD1 (5 bases). The sequencing sample was made of CD4+ T cells from blood buffy coats. The source of this sequence is a human donor in good health. This chain's CDR3 is CATGGSDYSPLHF. CDR3 coding DNA: TGTGCCACTGGGGGGTCCGACTATTCACCCCTCCACTTT.